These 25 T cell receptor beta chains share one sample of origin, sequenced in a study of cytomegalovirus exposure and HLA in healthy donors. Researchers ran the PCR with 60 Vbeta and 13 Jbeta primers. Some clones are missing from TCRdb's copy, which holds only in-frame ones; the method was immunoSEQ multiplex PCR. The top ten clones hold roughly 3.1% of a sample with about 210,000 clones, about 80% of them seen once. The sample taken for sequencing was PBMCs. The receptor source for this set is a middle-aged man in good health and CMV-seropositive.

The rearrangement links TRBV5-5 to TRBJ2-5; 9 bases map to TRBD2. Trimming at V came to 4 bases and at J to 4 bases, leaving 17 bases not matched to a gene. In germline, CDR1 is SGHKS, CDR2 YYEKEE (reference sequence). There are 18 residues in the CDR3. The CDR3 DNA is TGTGCCAGCAGCCCCTCCTGGGGGCGGGGGGGCGGGATAGAGACCCAGTACTTC. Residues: CASSPSWGRGGGIETQYF. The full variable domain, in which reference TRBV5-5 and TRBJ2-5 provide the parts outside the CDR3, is DAGVTQSPTHLIKTRGQQVTLRCSPISGHKSVSWYQQVLGQGPQFIFQYYEKEERGRGNFPDRFSARQFPNYSSELNVNALLLGDSALYLCASSPSWGRGGGIETQYFGPGTRLLVL.

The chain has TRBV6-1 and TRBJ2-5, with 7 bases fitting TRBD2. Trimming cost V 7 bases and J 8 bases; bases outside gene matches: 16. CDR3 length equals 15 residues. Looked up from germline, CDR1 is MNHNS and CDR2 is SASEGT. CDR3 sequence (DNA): TGTGCCAGCAATGGTCCAGGGAGGGGTGGGGGAACCCAGTACTTC. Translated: CASNGPGRGGGTQYF.

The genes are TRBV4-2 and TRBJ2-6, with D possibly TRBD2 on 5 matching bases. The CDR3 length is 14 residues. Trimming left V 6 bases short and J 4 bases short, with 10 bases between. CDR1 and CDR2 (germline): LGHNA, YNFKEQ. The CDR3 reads CASSDRLGANVLTF. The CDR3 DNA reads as TGTGCCAGCAGTGATAGACTAGGGGCCAACGTCCTGACTTTC.

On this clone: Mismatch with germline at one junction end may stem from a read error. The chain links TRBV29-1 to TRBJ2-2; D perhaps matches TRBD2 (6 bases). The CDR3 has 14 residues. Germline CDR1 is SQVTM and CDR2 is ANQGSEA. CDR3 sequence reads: CSVVEGTNAGELFF. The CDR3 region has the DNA TGCAGCGTCGTGGAGGGGACGAACGCCGGGGAGCTGTTTTTT.

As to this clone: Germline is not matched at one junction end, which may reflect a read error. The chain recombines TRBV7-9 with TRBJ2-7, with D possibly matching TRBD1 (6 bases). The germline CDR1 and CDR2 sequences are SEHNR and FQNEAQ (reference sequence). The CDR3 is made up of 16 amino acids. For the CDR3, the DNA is TGTTCCAGCAGCCTTCCGAGGGGAAAGGGGGCCTACGAGCAGTACTTC. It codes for CSSSLPRGKGAYEQYF.

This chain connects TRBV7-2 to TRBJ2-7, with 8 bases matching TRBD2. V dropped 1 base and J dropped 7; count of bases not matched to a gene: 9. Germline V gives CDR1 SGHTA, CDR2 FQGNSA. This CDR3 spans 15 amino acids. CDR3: CASSLGGGRLGEQYF. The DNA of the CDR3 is TGTGCCAGCAGCTTAGGAGGCGGGAGGCTGGGGGAGCAGTACTTC.

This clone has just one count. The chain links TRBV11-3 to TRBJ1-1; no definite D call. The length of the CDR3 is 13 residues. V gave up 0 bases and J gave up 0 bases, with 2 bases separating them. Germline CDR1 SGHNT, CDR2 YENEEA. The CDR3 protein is CASSLDMNTEAFF. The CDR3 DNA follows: TGTGCCAGCAGCTTAGACATGAACACTGAAGCTTTCTTT.

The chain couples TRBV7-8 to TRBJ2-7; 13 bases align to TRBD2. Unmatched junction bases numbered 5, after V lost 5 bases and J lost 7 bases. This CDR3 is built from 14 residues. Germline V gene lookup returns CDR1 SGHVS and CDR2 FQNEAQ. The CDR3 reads CASSLPGLAGEQYF. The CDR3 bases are TGTGCCAGCAGCCTCCCGGGACTAGCGGGAGAGCAGTACTTC.

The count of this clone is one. The CDR3, as DNA: TGTGCCAGCAGTGAGGACAGATGGAACACTGAAGCTTTCTTT. Encoded protein: CASSEDRWNTEAFF. This chain uses TRBV2 with TRBJ1-1; the D gene is possibly TRBD1 (6 bases). Germline loops: CDR1 SNHLY, CDR2 FYNNEI. CDR3 length: 14 amino acids. Trimming pared 3 bases from V and 1 base from J, leaving 9 bases between.

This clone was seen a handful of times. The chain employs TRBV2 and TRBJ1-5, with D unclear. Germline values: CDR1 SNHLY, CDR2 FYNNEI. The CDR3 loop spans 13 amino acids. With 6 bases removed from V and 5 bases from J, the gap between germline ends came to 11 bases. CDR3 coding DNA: TGTGCCAGCAGCCTAGAGGTGGATCAGCCCCAGCATTTT. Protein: CASSLEVDQPQHF.

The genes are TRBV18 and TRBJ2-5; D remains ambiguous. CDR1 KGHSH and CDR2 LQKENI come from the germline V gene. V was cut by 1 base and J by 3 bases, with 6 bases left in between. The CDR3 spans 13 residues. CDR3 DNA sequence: TGTGCCAGCTCACCACAGAGTGAAGAGACCCAGTACTTC. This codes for CASSPQSEETQYF.

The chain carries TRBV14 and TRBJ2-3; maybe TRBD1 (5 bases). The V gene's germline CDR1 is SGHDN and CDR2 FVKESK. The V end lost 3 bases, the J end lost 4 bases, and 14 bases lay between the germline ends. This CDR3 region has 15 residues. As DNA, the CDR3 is TGTGCCAGCAGCCACCAAGGTGTAGGGGCAGATACGCAGTATTTT. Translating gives CASSHQGVGADTQYF.

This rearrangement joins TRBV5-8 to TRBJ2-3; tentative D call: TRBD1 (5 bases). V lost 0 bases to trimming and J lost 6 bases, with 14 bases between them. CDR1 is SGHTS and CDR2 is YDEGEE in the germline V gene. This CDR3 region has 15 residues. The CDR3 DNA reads TGTGCCAGCAGCTTGGAAGGGGCAGTAAGGGATACGCAGTATTTT. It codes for CASSLEGAVRDTQYF.

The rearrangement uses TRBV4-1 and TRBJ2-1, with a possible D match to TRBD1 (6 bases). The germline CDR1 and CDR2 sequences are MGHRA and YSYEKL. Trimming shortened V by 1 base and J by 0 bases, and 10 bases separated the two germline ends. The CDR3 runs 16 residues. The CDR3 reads CASSQGQGISYNEQFF. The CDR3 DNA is TGCGCCAGCAGCCAAGGGCAGGGGATCTCCTACAATGAGCAGTTCTTC.

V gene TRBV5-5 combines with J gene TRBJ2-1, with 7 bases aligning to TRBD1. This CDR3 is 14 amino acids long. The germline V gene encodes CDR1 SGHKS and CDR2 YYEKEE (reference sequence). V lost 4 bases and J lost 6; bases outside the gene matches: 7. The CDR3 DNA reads TGTGCCAGCAGCAGGACAGGCTCTGGCAATGAGCAGTTCTTC. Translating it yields CASSRTGSGNEQFF.

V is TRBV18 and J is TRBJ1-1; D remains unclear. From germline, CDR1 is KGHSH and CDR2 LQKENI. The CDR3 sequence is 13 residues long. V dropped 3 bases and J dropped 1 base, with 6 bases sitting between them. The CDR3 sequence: CASSPIENTEAFF. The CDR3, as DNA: TGTGCCAGCTCACCCATAGAGAACACTGAAGCTTTCTTT.

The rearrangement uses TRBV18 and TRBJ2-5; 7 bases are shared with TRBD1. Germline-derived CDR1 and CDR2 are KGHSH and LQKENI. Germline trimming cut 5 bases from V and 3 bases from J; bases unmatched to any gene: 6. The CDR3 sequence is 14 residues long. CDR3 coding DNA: TGTGCCAGCTCATTCAATCAGGGGGAAGAGACCCAGTACTTC. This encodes CASSFNQGEETQYF.

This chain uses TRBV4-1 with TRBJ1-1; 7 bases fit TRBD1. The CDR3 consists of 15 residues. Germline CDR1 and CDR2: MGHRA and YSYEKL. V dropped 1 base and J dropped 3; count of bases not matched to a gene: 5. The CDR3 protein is CASSQARQGYTEAFF. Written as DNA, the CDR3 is TGCGCCAGCAGCCAAGCCCGACAGGGTTACACTGAAGCTTTCTTT.

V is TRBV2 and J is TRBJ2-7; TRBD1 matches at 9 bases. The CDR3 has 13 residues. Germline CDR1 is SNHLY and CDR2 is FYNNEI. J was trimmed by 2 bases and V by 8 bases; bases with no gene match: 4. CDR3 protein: CASVRDRAYEQYF. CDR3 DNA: TGTGCCAGCGTCCGGGACAGGGCCTACGAGCAGTACTTC.

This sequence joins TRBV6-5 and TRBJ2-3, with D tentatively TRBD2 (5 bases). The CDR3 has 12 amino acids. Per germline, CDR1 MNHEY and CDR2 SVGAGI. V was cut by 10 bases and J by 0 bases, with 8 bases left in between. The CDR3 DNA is TGTGCCATCAGGACTAGCACAGATACGCAGTATTTT. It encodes CAIRTSTDTQYF.

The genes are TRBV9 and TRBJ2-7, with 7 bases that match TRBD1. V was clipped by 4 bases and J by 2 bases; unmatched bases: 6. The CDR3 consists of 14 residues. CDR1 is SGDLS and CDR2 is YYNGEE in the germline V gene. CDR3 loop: CASSFGTETYEQYF. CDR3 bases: TGTGCCAGCAGCTTCGGGACAGAGACCTACGAGCAGTACTTC.

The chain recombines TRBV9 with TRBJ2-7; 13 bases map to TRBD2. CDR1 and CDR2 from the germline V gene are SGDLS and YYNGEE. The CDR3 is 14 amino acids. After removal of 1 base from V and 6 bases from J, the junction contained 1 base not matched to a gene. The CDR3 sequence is CASSVTSGGGEQYF. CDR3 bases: TGTGCCAGCAGCGTAACTAGCGGGGGGGGCGAGCAGTACTTC.

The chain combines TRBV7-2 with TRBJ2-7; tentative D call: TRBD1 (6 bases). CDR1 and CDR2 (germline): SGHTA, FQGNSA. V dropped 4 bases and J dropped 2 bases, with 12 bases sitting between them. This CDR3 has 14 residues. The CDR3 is CASSSRQGTYEQYF. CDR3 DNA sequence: TGTGCCAGCAGCTCCCGCCAGGGGACCTACGAGCAGTACTTC.

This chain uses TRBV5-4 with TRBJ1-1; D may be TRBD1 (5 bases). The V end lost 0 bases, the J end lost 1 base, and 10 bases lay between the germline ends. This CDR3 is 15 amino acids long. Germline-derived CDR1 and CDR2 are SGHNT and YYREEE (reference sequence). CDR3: CASSLAGQGNTEAFF. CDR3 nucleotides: TGTGCCAGCAGCTTGGCCGGGCAGGGGAACACTGAAGCTTTCTTT. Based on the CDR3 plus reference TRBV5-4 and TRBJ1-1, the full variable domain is ETGVTQSPTHLIKTRGQQVTLRCSSQSGHNTVSWYQQALGQGPQFIFQYYREEENGRGNFPPRFSGLQFPNYSSELNVNALELDDSALYLCASSLAGQGNTEAFFGQGTRLTVV.

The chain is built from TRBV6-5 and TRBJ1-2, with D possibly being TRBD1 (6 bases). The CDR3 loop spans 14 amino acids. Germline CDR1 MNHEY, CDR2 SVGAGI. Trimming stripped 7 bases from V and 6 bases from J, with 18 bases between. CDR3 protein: CASNIGSGGHGYTF. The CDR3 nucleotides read TGTGCCAGCAACATCGGGTCGGGGGGCCATGGCTACACCTTC.